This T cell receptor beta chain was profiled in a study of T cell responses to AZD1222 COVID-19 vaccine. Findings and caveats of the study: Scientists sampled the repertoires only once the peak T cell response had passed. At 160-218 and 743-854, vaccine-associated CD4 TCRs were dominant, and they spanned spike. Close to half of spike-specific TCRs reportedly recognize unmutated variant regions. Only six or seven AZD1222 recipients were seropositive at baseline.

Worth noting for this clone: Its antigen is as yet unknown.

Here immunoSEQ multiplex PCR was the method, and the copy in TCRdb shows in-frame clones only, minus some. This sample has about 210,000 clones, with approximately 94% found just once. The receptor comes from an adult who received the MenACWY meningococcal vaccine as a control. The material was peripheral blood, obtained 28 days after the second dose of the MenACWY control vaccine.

As DNA, the CDR3 is TGTGCCAGCAGCTCCTACTTAGCGGGGGCCGTCACAGATACGCAGTATTTT. Residues: CASSSYLAGAVTDTQYF. The V gene is TRBV5-4, the J gene TRBJ2-3; 9 positions match TRBD2. The junction had 10 bases not matched to a gene; V was cut back by 3 bases and J by 2 bases. Germline assignment: CDR1 SGHNT and CDR2 YYREEE (reference sequence). CDR3 length: 17 residues.